The 25 T cell receptor beta chains in this list originate from one sample, sequenced in a study of Ad26.COV2.S vaccination and SARS-CoV-2 variants. Regarding treatment: approximately 18 received Ad26.COV2.S at low or high dose, single or two shots; about 5 received placebo; per-sample allocation not given. Repertoires come from day 63 after the first vaccine or placebo injection. Produced via immunoSEQ multiplex PCR; TCRdb's table is partial and in-frame only. The sample records about half a million clones, about 88% being singletons. The sample was peripheral blood, taken in a trial of Ad26.COV2.S vaccine versus placebo. The origin of the receptors is a person aged 18-60 years who received the Ad26.COV2.S COVID-19 vaccine or a placebo.

In nucleotides, the CDR3 is TGCAGCGGATGGACAGGGAGCGGCACAGATACGCAGTATTTT. Translation: CSGWTGSGTDTQYF. V usage is TRBV29-1 and J usage is TRBJ2-3; TRBD1 agrees at 8 bases. Trimming removed 7 bases from V and 1 base from J; junction bases left unmatched: 7. This CDR3 comprises 14 residues. Per germline, CDR1 SQVTM and CDR2 ANQGSEA.

The V and J genes are TRBV19 and TRBJ1-1, with D possibly TRBD1 on 5 matching bases. CDR1 and CDR2 from the germline V gene are LNHDA and SQIVND (reference sequence). This CDR3 is built from 15 residues. Trimming stripped 7 bases from V and 2 bases from J, with 17 bases between. CDR3 sequence (DNA): TGTGCCAGTACCCCCGGCGACAGAATAAACACTGAAGCTTTCTTT. Its translation: CASTPGDRINTEAFF. Combining the CDR3 with reference TRBV19 and TRBJ1-1 gives the whole variable domain DGGITQSPKYLFRKEGQNVTLSCEQNLNHDAMYWYRQDPGQGLRLIYYSQIVNDFQKGDIAEGYSVSREKKESFPLTVTSAQKNPTAFYLCASTPGDRINTEAFFGQGTRLTVV.

In its sample, this clone was seen a few times. This chain uses TRBV7-6 with TRBJ2-7, with 9 bases aligning to TRBD1. CDR1 and CDR2 (germline): SGHVS, FNYEAQ. The CDR3 is made up of 15 amino acids. V lost 4 bases and J lost 4; bases outside the gene matches: 8. The CDR3 protein is CASSSGTGWSYEQYF. The CDR3 DNA follows: TGTGCCAGCAGCTCCGGGACAGGGTGGTCGTACGAGCAGTACTTC. The variable domain in full, completed from reference TRBV7-6 and TRBJ2-7, reads GAGVSQSPRYKVTKRGQDVALRCDPISGHVSLYWYRQALGQGPEFLTYFNYEAQQDKSGLPNDRFSAERPEGSISTLTIQRTEQRDSAMYRCASSSGTGWSYEQYFGPGTRLTVT.

The gene calls are TRBV11-2 and TRBJ1-3; no definite D call. The V end was cut by 1 base, the J end by 0 bases, with 7 bases between. Germline CDR1 reads SGHAT; CDR2 reads FQNNGV. The CDR3 sequence is 15 residues long. CDR3: CASSLGQNSGNTIYF. The CDR3 bases are TGTGCCAGCAGCTTAGGTCAGAACTCTGGAAACACCATATATTTT.

The chain employs TRBV7-3 and TRBJ2-1; D unresolved. V shed 3 bases and J shed 4 bases, with 7 bases lying between them. CDR3 length: 13 residues. The germline V gene encodes CDR1 SGHTA and CDR2 FQGTGA. The CDR3: CASSFGFYNEQFF. In DNA form, the CDR3 reads TGTGCCAGCAGCTTCGGCTTTTACAATGAGCAGTTCTTC.

This CDR3 reads CASSLGTGQGYGYTF. The CDR3 region has the DNA TGCGCCAGCAGCTTGGGCACGGGACAGGGCTATGGCTACACCTTC. The chain recombines TRBV5-1 with TRBJ1-2; 9 positions agree with TRBD1. CDR1 and CDR2 from the germline V gene are SGHRS and YFSETQ. After removal of 0 bases from V and 4 bases from J, the junction contained 4 bases not matched to a gene. CDR3 length: 15 amino acids.

In its sample, this clone was seen once. The CDR3 region is CASSLGVSSEAFF. The CDR3 DNA is TGTGCCAGCAGCTTAGGGGTTTCTTCTGAAGCTTTCTTT. This chain links TRBV7-8 with TRBJ1-1; D uncertain. Germline CDR1 SGHVS, CDR2 FQNEAQ. The CDR3 spans 13 residues. Trimming pared 1 base from V and 6 bases from J, leaving 9 bases between.

This chain connects TRBV6-5 to TRBJ2-5; 8 nucleotides agree with TRBD1. The V and J ends lost 6 bases and 3 bases, in that order; junction bases with no gene match: 3. This CDR3 has 13 residues. Germline V gives CDR1 MNHEY, CDR2 SVGAGI. Here the CDR3 DNA reads TGTGCCAGCAGCCGGGACAGGAAAGAGACCCAGTACTTC. Translation gives CASSRDRKETQYF.

The J gene is TRBJ2-7, the V gene TRBV7-9; 14 nucleotides line up with TRBD2. The CDR3 is 14 residues long. Trimming cost V 5 bases and J 3 bases; bases outside gene matches: 0. CDR1 and CDR2 (germline): SEHNR, FQNEAQ (reference sequence). This CDR3 reads CASSGLAGGYEQYF. Written as DNA, the CDR3 is TGTGCCAGCAGCGGACTAGCGGGGGGCTACGAGCAGTACTTC.

The gene calls are TRBV3-1 (or the pseudogene TRBV3-2) and TRBJ1-1, with 8 bases identical to TRBD1. Trimming removed 6 bases from V and 4 bases from J; junction bases left unmatched: 1. This CDR3 has 12 amino acids. The germline V gene encodes CDR1 LGHDT and CDR2 YNNKEL (reference sequence). The DNA of the CDR3 is TGTGCCAGCAGTACAGGGGGCACTGAAGCTTTCTTT. This gives the protein CASSTGGTEAFF.

The chain combines TRBV19 with TRBJ1-3; TRBD1 agrees at 7 bases. From germline, CDR1 is LNHDA and CDR2 SQIVND (reference sequence). The CDR3 loop spans 15 amino acids. V lost 4 bases and J lost 0; bases outside the gene matches: 3. The CDR3 DNA reads TGTGCCAGTAGTACCGGGGACAGCTCTGGAAACACCATATATTTT. It translates to CASSTGDSSGNTIYF.

V gene TRBV9 combines with J gene TRBJ2-5; a weak D match, TRBD1 (5 bases). V was cut by 0 bases and J by 0 bases, with 9 bases left in between. The length of the CDR3 is 15 residues. Germline V gives CDR1 SGDLS, CDR2 YYNGEE. The CDR3 DNA is TGTGCCAGCAGCGTAGTAGGGGCGTACCAAGAGACCCAGTACTTC. Its translation: CASSVVGAYQETQYF.

V and J are TRBV7-6 and TRBJ1-1; D unresolved. Germline V gives CDR1 SGHVS, CDR2 FNYEAQ. The CDR3 runs 15 residues. Trimming took off 5 bases at V and 1 base at J, with 14 bases between the two ends. CDR3 region: CASSPVPVRNTEAFF. The DNA of the CDR3 is TGTGCCAGCAGCCCCGTGCCGGTTAGGAACACTGAAGCTTTCTTT.

The CDR3 nucleotides are TGTGCCAGTATCCCGTACTCTGGCGGGAGCCTATCCCCTGGAAACACCATATATTTT. Its translation is CASIPYSGGSLSPGNTIYF. J is TRBJ1-3 and V is TRBV19; D call uncertain. This CDR3 contains 19 residues. From germline, CDR1 is LNHDA and CDR2 SQIVND (reference sequence). The V gene lost 7 bases and the J gene lost 2 bases, with 27 bases spanning the gap.

The chain couples TRBV6-5 to TRBJ1-6; 7 nucleotides agree with TRBD1. The CDR3 runs 15 residues. CDR1 and CDR2 from the germline V gene are MNHEY and SVGAGI. With 0 bases clipped from V and 13 bases from J, the junction kept 9 bases outside the gene matches. The CDR3 DNA reads as TGTGCCAGCAGTTACTCGATAGAGGGGGCTAGTCCCCTCCACTTT. Translation: CASSYSIEGASPLHF.

V gene TRBV27 combines with J gene TRBJ1-1; 7 positions match TRBD1. Germline CDR1 MNHEY, CDR2 SMNVEV (reference sequence). The CDR3 has 15 amino acids. The trim removed 0 bases at V and 4 bases at J, leaving 5 bases unmatched. CDR3 DNA: TGTGCCAGCAGTTTATCAGGGGGCTTGAGCACTGAAGCTTTCTTT. Its protein is CASSLSGGLSTEAFF.

The chain recombines TRBV5-1 with TRBJ1-1; D is unclear. CDR3 length: 14 amino acids. Germline V gene sequence: CDR1 SGHRS, CDR2 YFSETQ. V lost 0 bases and J 6 bases, leaving 12 bases between the germline ends. This chain's CDR3 is CASSLVAAGSEAFF. The CDR3 DNA is TGCGCCAGCAGCTTGGTGGCAGCTGGTTCTGAAGCTTTCTTT.

The chain carries TRBV6-2 or TRBV6-3 and TRBJ2-7, with 7 bases lining up with TRBD1. Germline loops: CDR1 MNHEY, CDR2 SVGEGT. There are 14 residues in the CDR3. J gave up 2 bases and V 6 bases, and 7 bases lay outside the gene matches. CDR3 amino acids: CASSLGQVTYEQYF. The CDR3 coding sequence is TGTGCCAGCAGCCTCGGACAGGTCACCTACGAGCAGTACTTC.

This clone was recorded once. V and J are TRBV5-8 and TRBJ1-4; D is ambiguous. V was shortened by 1 base and J by 8 bases, with 15 bases between the two germline ends. Germline V gives CDR1 SGHTS, CDR2 YDEGEE. The CDR3 extends over 15 amino acids. The CDR3 region has the DNA TGTGCCAGCAGCTTGACGACTAGGTCGTACGAAAAACTGTTTTTT. Translation gives CASSLTTRSYEKLFF. The full variable domain, with the rest looked up from reference TRBV5-8 and TRBJ1-4, is EAGVTQSPTHLIKTRGQQATLRCSPISGHTSVYWYQQALGLGLQFLLWYDEGEERNRGNFPPRFSGRQFPNYSSELNVNALELEDSALYLCASSLTTRSYEKLFFGSGTQLSVL.

V gene TRBV11-2 combines with J gene TRBJ2-4; 10 bases are a match to TRBD2. The CDR3 spans 19 residues. Germline values: CDR1 SGHAT, CDR2 FQNNGV. V was pared by 6 bases and J by 2 bases, with 16 bases of the junction left unmatched. CDR3 bases: TGTGCCAGCAGGAGCTTGAGCGGGAGGGCCGACTCAACCAAAAACATTCAGTACTTC. This codes for CASRSLSGRADSTKNIQYF.

This chain connects TRBV30 to TRBJ1-2; no reliable D call. Trimming pared 0 bases from V and 2 bases from J, leaving 7 bases between. The CDR3 contains 13 residues. Germline V gene sequence: CDR1 GTSNPN, CDR2 SVGIG (reference sequence). This chain's CDR3 is CAWSVHVNYGYTF. CDR3 sequence (DNA): TGTGCCTGGAGTGTACACGTAAACTATGGCTACACCTTC.

The V gene is TRBV6-2 or TRBV6-3, the J gene TRBJ1-1; D is possibly TRBD1 (5 bases). The CDR3 consists of 14 residues. CDR1 and CDR2 from the germline V gene are MNHEY and SVGEGT. Deletions cut 2 bases from V and 1 base from J, with 8 bases between. CDR3 protein: CASSYRQSNTEAFF. Written as DNA, the CDR3 is TGTGCCAGCAGTTACAGACAGTCGAACACTGAAGCTTTCTTT.

The rearrangement links TRBV14 to TRBJ2-3; the match to TRBD1 covers 8 bases. CDR3 length: 15 residues. Germline CDR1 reads SGHDN; CDR2 reads FVKESK. Trimming cost V 5 bases and J 7 bases; bases outside gene matches: 11. The CDR3 spells CASSSGQGALNTQYF. In DNA form, the CDR3 reads TGTGCCAGCAGCTCAGGACAGGGAGCATTGAATACGCAGTATTTT.

V and J are TRBV2 and TRBJ2-6, with D perhaps matching TRBD1 or TRBD2 (5 bases each). Germline CDR1 is SNHLY and CDR2 is FYNNEI. This CDR3 comprises 14 residues. The V gene lost 3 bases and the J gene lost 2 bases, with 5 bases spanning the gap. The CDR3 loop is CASSEGAGANVLTF. CDR3 sequence (DNA): TGTGCCAGCAGTGAGGGGGCTGGGGCCAACGTCCTGACTTTC.

The V call is TRBV7-3, the J call TRBJ2-1; a weak D match, TRBD1 (5 bases). Germline V lookup: CDR1 SGHTA, CDR2 FQGTGA. V lost 5 bases to trimming and J lost 8 bases, with 22 bases between them. The CDR3 sequence is 16 residues long. The CDR3 loop is CASSPSGLLGLDEQFF. CDR3 coding DNA: TGTGCCAGCAGCCCCTCAGGGTTGTTGGGTCTCGATGAGCAGTTCTTC.